This passage covers 32 T cell receptor beta chains from one sample sequenced in a study of blood T cell repertoires in COVID-19 (dated by TCRdb to the early 2020s). Library construction relied on the immunoSEQ multiplex PCR assay. Drawn from immuneACCESS, this table holds only the in-frame rearrangements with V and J called that TCRdb kept. Clones are partly lost; checked studies trace under half to an unresolved V gene and leave the rest unexplained. The sample data list approximately 160,000 clones, and about nine tenths of these were observed just once. The ten largest clones take up 4% of the sample. Sequenced input: peripheral blood. The source of these receptors is a woman between 70 and 85 years old with acute or convalescent COVID-19.

CDR3 nucleotides: TGTGCCAGCAGTGACGCAGGGGGGAGCAATCAGCCCCAGCATTTT. It specifies CASSDAGGSNQPQHF. The chain carries TRBV2 and TRBJ1-5; 7 positions match TRBD1. Germline CDR1 reads SNHLY; CDR2 reads FYNNEI. V trimming: 3 bases; J trimming: 1 base; junction bases outside the gene matches: 3. The CDR3 consists of 15 residues.

V usage is TRBV7-2 and J usage is TRBJ2-1, with 11 bases fitting TRBD2. Germline CDR1 and CDR2: SGHTA and FQGNSA. The CDR3 covers 17 residues. The trim removed 2 bases at V and 7 bases at J, leaving 10 bases unmatched. The CDR3 protein is CASSLKPTSGDTNEQFF. CDR3 nucleotides: TGTGCCAGCAGCTTAAAACCGACTAGCGGGGACACGAATGAGCAGTTCTTC.

The chain combines TRBV28 with TRBJ1-2; 8 bases are shared with TRBD1. The length of the CDR3 is 17 residues. CDR1 is MDHEN, CDR2 SYDVKM, per germline. V was pared by 4 bases and J by 0 bases, with 10 bases of the junction left unmatched. CDR3 in amino acids: CASSSHTGQGSNYGYTF. CDR3 coding DNA: TGTGCCAGCAGTTCCCACACCGGACAGGGCTCTAACTATGGCTACACCTTC.

The chain joins TRBV28 to TRBJ2-7; 11 bases line up with TRBD1. This CDR3 contains 15 residues. Germline V gene sequence: CDR1 MDHEN, CDR2 SYDVKM. J was trimmed by 1 base and V by 8 bases; bases with no gene match: 7. The CDR3 region is CASRWGTGGSYEQYF. CDR3 bases: TGTGCCAGCCGCTGGGGGACAGGGGGTTCCTACGAGCAGTACTTC.

This chain joins TRBV19 and TRBJ1-5; 12 nucleotides line up with TRBD1. Germline V gene data show CDR1 as LNHDA and CDR2 as SQIVND (reference sequence). The ends lost 10 bases at V and 3 bases at J; junction bases unmatched: 7. This CDR3 is built from 15 residues. CDR3 residues: CATTGQGAFNQPQHF. CDR3 coding DNA: TGTGCCACAACGGGACAGGGGGCTTTCAATCAGCCCCAGCATTTT. The full variable domain, in which reference TRBV19 and TRBJ1-5 provide the parts outside the CDR3, is DGGITQSPKYLFRKEGQNVTLSCEQNLNHDAMYWYRQDPGQGLRLIYYSQIVNDFQKGDIAEGYSVSREKKESFPLTVTSAQKNPTAFYLCATTGQGAFNQPQHFGDGTRLSIL.

The chain joins TRBV4-2 to TRBJ1-1, with 8 bases matching TRBD1. V gave up 1 base and J gave up 5 bases; unmatched junction bases: 3. CDR1 and CDR2 from the germline V gene are LGHNA and YNFKEQ. This CDR3 has 14 amino acids. CDR3 loop: CASSQADRVTEAFF. The CDR3 bases are TGTGCCAGCAGCCAAGCGGACAGGGTTACTGAAGCTTTCTTT.

V and J are TRBV7-2 and TRBJ2-1; 14 nucleotides line up with TRBD2. V trimming: 4 bases; J trimming: 13 bases; junction bases outside the gene matches: 9. The V gene's germline CDR1 is SGHTA and CDR2 FQGNSA. This CDR3 has 15 residues. CDR3 nucleotide sequence: TGTGCCAGCAGCTCGGGACTAGCGGGAGCTTTCATACAGTTCTTC. Protein product: CASSSGLAGAFIQFF. Full variable domain (missing parts from reference TRBV7-2 and TRBJ2-1): GAGVSQSPSNKVTEKGKDVELRCDPISGHTALYWYRQSLGQGLEFLIYFQGNSAPDKSGLPSDRFSAERTGGSVSTLTIQRTQQEDSAVYLCASSSGLAGAFIQFFGPGTRLTVL.

The gene calls are TRBV6-5 and TRBJ1-2, with D uncertain. Germline V gene data show CDR1 as MNHEY and CDR2 as SVGAGI. V lost 6 bases and J 4 bases, leaving 15 bases between the germline ends. This CDR3 is built from 14 residues. The CDR3 protein is CASSNPREGYGYTF. CDR3 DNA sequence: TGTGCCAGCAGCAATCCCCGGGAGGGCTATGGCTACACCTTC.

The chain couples TRBV4-2 to TRBJ2-1, with 8 bases that match TRBD1. There are 17 residues in the CDR3. The germline V gene has CDR1 LGHNA and CDR2 YNFKEQ. The J segment lost 9 bases and the V segment lost 0 bases, leaving 13 bases of the junction unmatched. CDR3 loop: CASSQDRYGQGKSEQFF. The CDR3 nucleotides read TGTGCCAGCAGCCAAGATCGTTACGGACAGGGAAAGTCTGAGCAGTTCTTC.

The rearrangement links TRBV4-2 to TRBJ1-4; 8 bases align to TRBD1. V dropped 1 base and J dropped 1; count of bases not matched to a gene: 8. The V gene's germline CDR1 is LGHNA and CDR2 YNFKEQ. The CDR3 is made up of 18 amino acids. The CDR3 DNA reads as TGTGCCAGCAGCCAAGCACCCGCCGGGACAGGAACTAATGAAAAACTGTTTTTT. This codes for CASSQAPAGTGTNEKLFF.

The V and J genes are TRBV24-1 and TRBJ2-3; the D gene is possibly TRBD1 (6 bases). The ends were cut back, 5 bases at V and 3 bases at J, with 17 bases in the middle. CDR1 KGHDR and CDR2 SFDVKD come from the germline V gene. The CDR3 has 16 amino acids. DNA for the CDR3: TGTGCCACCAGTGCTCCAGAACAGGGAACGACAGATACGCAGTATTTT. Encoded protein: CATSAPEQGTTDTQYF.

The chain carries TRBV2 and TRBJ2-1; unclear D gene. V gave up 2 bases and J gave up 7 bases, with 9 bases separating them. Germline assignment: CDR1 SNHLY and CDR2 FYNNEI. The CDR3 is 13 amino acids. This CDR3 is CASSEQVTNEQFF. Here the CDR3 DNA reads TGTGCCAGCAGTGAACAGGTCACGAATGAGCAGTTCTTC. Full variable domain (remainder filled in from reference TRBV2 and TRBJ2-1): EPEVTQTPSHQVTQMGQEVILRCVPISNHLYFYWYRQILGQKVEFLVSFYNNEISEKSEIFDDQFSVERPDGSNFTLKIRSTKLEDSAMYFCASSEQVTNEQFFGPGTRLTVL.

CDR3 region: CASSGGSSRNQPQHF. In nucleotides, the CDR3 is TGTGCCAGCAGCGGGGGGAGTTCTCGCAATCAGCCCCAGCATTTT. The chain combines TRBV7-9 with TRBJ1-5; weak D call: TRBD1 (5 bases). V lost 5 bases and J 2 bases, leaving 13 bases between the germline ends. Germline CDR1 reads SEHNR; CDR2 reads FQNEAQ (reference sequence). CDR3 length equals 15 residues.

The chain is built from TRBV7-2 and TRBJ2-3, with D tentatively TRBD1 (5 bases). V lost 2 bases, J lost 6 bases, and 12 bases lay in between. CDR3 size: 14 residues. The germline CDR1 and CDR2 sequences are SGHTA and FQGNSA. The CDR3 is CASSLTPGKDTQYF. DNA of the CDR3: TGTGCCAGCAGCTTAACCCCAGGGAAGGATACGCAGTATTTT.

V is TRBV7-2 and J is TRBJ2-5; a possible D gene is TRBD2 (7 bases). Germline CDR1 and CDR2: SGHTA and FQGNSA. Trimming removed 3 bases from V and 4 bases from J, with 12 bases in between. This CDR3 spans 14 amino acids. This chain's CDR3 is CASSFQGRAETQYF. CDR3 DNA sequence: TGTGCCAGCAGCTTTCAGGGGAGGGCAGAGACCCAGTACTTC.

This clone has only one observation. This chain connects TRBV15 to TRBJ2-5; TRBD2 agrees at 8 bases. The CDR3 extends over 14 amino acids. CDR1 LNHNV and CDR2 YYDKDF come from the germline V gene (reference sequence). After removal of 4 bases from V and 4 bases from J, the junction contained 5 bases not matched to a gene. CDR3 sequence reads: CATSTRGGPETQYF. In DNA, the CDR3 is TGTGCCACCAGCACCCGCGGGGGGCCAGAGACCCAGTACTTC.

J is TRBJ2-2 and V is TRBV5-1; D possibly corresponds to TRBD2 (5 bases). The germline gives CDR1 SGHRS, CDR2 YFSETQ. The CDR3 spans 15 residues. V gave up 9 bases and J gave up 1 base, with 16 bases separating them. CDR3 DNA sequence: TGCGCCACGGGAACCTCAGCATGGAACACCGGGGAGCTGTTTTTT. The encoded protein is CATGTSAWNTGELFF. The entire variable domain, with the rest obtained from reference TRBV5-1 and TRBJ2-2, is as follows: KAGVTQTPRYLIKTRGQQVTLSCSPISGHRSVSWYQQTPGQGLQFLFEYFSETQRNKGNFPGRFSGRQFSNSRSEMNVSTLELGDSALYLCATGTSAWNTGELFFGEGSRLTVL.

V gene TRBV7-2 combines with J gene TRBJ1-6; TRBD1 matches 9 bases. J was trimmed by 5 bases and V by 5 bases; bases with no gene match: 4. The CDR3 totals 15 residues. CDR1 and CDR2 from the germline V gene are SGHTA and FQGNSA. In DNA form, the CDR3 reads TGTGCCAGCAGCGTCGGACAGGGGAATAATTCACCCCTCCACTTT. Protein sequence: CASSVGQGNNSPLHF.

The V gene is TRBV18, the J gene TRBJ2-2; D is unresolved. CDR1 and CDR2 (germline): KGHSH, LQKENI. V lost 0 bases to trimming and J lost 6 bases, with 8 bases between them. This CDR3 comprises 14 residues. The DNA for the CDR3 is TGTGCCAGCTCACCACCTCTTGGGCCCGGGGAGCTGTTTTTT. It encodes CASSPPLGPGELFF.

There are a few counts of this clone. V usage is TRBV7-2 and J usage is TRBJ2-1, with D unclear. V was clipped by 1 base and J by 11 bases, with 6 bases between them. Germline assignment: CDR1 SGHTA and CDR2 FQGNSA. The CDR3 loop spans 11 amino acids. CDR3 coding DNA: TGTGCCAGCAGCTTAGGTGACAAGCAGTTCTTC. This sequence encodes CASSLGDKQFF.

V gene TRBV6-5 combines with J gene TRBJ2-1; D call uncertain. The CDR3 covers 15 residues. V lost 0 bases and J 0 bases, leaving 6 bases between the germline ends. CDR1 and CDR2 (germline): MNHEY, SVGAGI. The CDR3 loop reads CASSYSLSSYNEQFF. The CDR3 nucleotides read TGTGCCAGCAGTTACTCGCTGAGCTCCTACAATGAGCAGTTCTTC.

V is TRBV2 and J is TRBJ2-5; perhaps TRBD1 as D (5 bases). The CDR3 length is 13 residues. Trimming cost V 4 bases and J 4 bases, with 10 bases left between them. Germline V gives CDR1 SNHLY, CDR2 FYNNEI. CDR3 in DNA: TGTGCCAGCAGTGGCGCAGGGCTAGAGACCCAGTACTTC. Translation: CASSGAGLETQYF.

This chain joins TRBV3-1 (or the pseudogene TRBV3-2) and TRBJ2-2; the match to TRBD1 covers 7 bases. The ends lost 4 bases at V and 4 bases at J; junction bases unmatched: 18. CDR1 LGHDT and CDR2 YNNKEL come from the germline V gene (reference sequence). The CDR3 loop spans 19 amino acids. DNA for the CDR3: TGTGCCAGCAGCCCAAACCCCTACGACAGGGTGAGGGGCACCGGGGAGCTGTTTTTT. Protein: CASSPNPYDRVRGTGELFF.

The chain joins TRBV6-6 to TRBJ2-2, with 7 bases lining up with TRBD1. Germline V gives CDR1 MNHNY, CDR2 SVGAGI (reference sequence). The CDR3 loop spans 15 amino acids. The ends lost 6 bases at V and 1 base at J; junction bases unmatched: 5. CDR3 protein: CASSQGQLNTGELFF. The DNA for the CDR3 is TGTGCCAGCAGCCAGGGACAGCTGAACACCGGGGAGCTGTTTTTT.

The rearrangement uses TRBV3-1 (or the pseudogene TRBV3-2) and TRBJ1-2; TRBD1 is a possible D gene (6 bases). Germline CDR1 and CDR2: LGHDT and YNNKEL (reference sequence). This CDR3 has 15 residues. V gave up 0 bases and J gave up 3 bases, with 11 bases separating them. CDR3 coding DNA: TGTGCCAGCAGCCAAGATGCTGAGGGGGACTATGGCTACACCTTC. Its protein is CASSQDAEGDYGYTF.

The V gene is TRBV6-5, the J gene TRBJ1-6, with 11 positions matching TRBD1. The CDR3 covers 14 residues. J was trimmed by 9 bases and V by 8 bases; bases with no gene match: 6. The V gene's germline CDR1 is MNHEY and CDR2 SVGAGI. The CDR3 region is CASRRGTGGSPLHF. DNA for the CDR3: TGTGCCAGCCGCCGCGGGACAGGGGGTTCACCCCTCCACTTT.

The rearrangement links TRBV28 to TRBJ1-4, with D tentatively TRBD1 (6 bases). Deletions cut 5 bases from V and 3 bases from J, with 13 bases between. The CDR3 totals 15 residues. Germline CDR1 MDHEN, CDR2 SYDVKM. The CDR3 reads CASSTRQAANEKLFF. In nucleotides, the CDR3 is TGTGCCAGCAGTACACGACAGGCGGCTAATGAAAAACTGTTTTTT.

The chain uses TRBV28 and TRBJ2-2; 9 bases are a match to TRBD1. CDR3 length: 17 amino acids. The germline V gene encodes CDR1 MDHEN and CDR2 SYDVKM. Trimming took 3 bases from V and 4 from J; bases not matched to a gene: 9. CDR3 loop: CASSFPLGQGFTGELFF. As DNA, the CDR3 is TGTGCCAGCAGTTTTCCACTGGGACAGGGCTTCACCGGGGAGCTGTTTTTT. The full variable domain, completed using reference TRBV28 and TRBJ2-2, is DVKVTQSSRYLVKRTGEKVFLECVQDMDHENMFWYRQDPGLGLRLIYFSYDVKMKEKGDIPEGYSVSREKKERFSLILESASTNQTSMYLCASSFPLGQGFTGELFFGEGSRLTVL.

This clone has a single count. This chain connects TRBV5-1 to TRBJ2-3, with 7 bases matching TRBD2. The V and J ends lost 5 bases and 3 bases, in that order; junction bases with no gene match: 9. This CDR3 has 15 residues. Germline CDR1 SGHRS, CDR2 YFSETQ. The CDR3 spells CASSNAGVPTDTQYF. The DNA of the CDR3 is TGCGCCAGCAGTAATGCGGGGGTCCCAACAGATACGCAGTATTTT.

The chain uses TRBV7-2 and TRBJ1-1; the match to TRBD1 covers 7 bases. Germline-derived CDR1 and CDR2 are SGHTA and FQGNSA. The trim removed 3 bases at V and 0 bases at J, leaving 1 base unmatched. The CDR3 is 14 amino acids. In nucleotides, the CDR3 is TGTGCCAGCAGCTTGGACAGGTTGAACACTGAAGCTTTCTTT. It codes for CASSLDRLNTEAFF.

The J gene is TRBJ1-1, the V gene TRBV14; possibly TRBD1 for D (6 bases). V gave up 3 bases and J gave up 6 bases, with 29 bases separating them. CDR3 length: 19 residues. CDR1 and CDR2 from the germline V gene are SGHDN and FVKESK. CDR3 nucleotides: TGTGCCAGCAGCCAGCATCCCTGGCAGGGGAGAGAACTCGGAGCTGAAGCTTTCTTT. Its translation: CASSQHPWQGRELGAEAFF. Variable domain in full (rest from reference TRBV14 and TRBJ1-1): EAGVTQFPSHSVIEKGQTVTLRCDPISGHDNLYWYRRVMGKEIKFLLHFVKESKQDESGMPNNRFLAERTGGTYSTLKVQPAELEDSGVYFCASSQHPWQGRELGAEAFFGQGTRLTVV.

The chain combines TRBV4-2 with TRBJ1-2; weak D call: TRBD1 (6 bases). Germline V CDR1 and CDR2: LGHNA, YNFKEQ. Trimming stripped 4 bases from V and 7 bases from J, with 16 bases between. The CDR3 covers 14 residues. CDR3: CASSPGHLRGGYTF. The CDR3 coding sequence is TGTGCCAGCAGCCCGGGACACCTTCGGGGTGGCTACACCTTC.